This is a list of T cell receptor beta chains from one sample in a study of CD8+ T cells in alopecia areata. Generated by immunoSEQ multiplex PCR, the TCRdb table keeps only in-frame clones and is missing some. The data hold about 37,000 clones, with more than 50% observed a single time. The sample taken for sequencing was CD4+ Tregs sorted from blood. Source of these receptors: a human donor with alopecia areata. Each CDR3 is given with its conserved first and last residue. Each record gives: J gene, V gene, clone size, CDR3 protein. A clone size is listed for some rows: how often the clone was seen (once, few, many), or a class if it is expanded.

J: TRBJ2-2
V: TRBV7-6
size: NA
CDR3: CASSPPGTQGNTGELFF

J: TRBJ2-3
V: TRBV18
size: NA
CDR3: CASSPGLDTQYF

J: TRBJ1-2
V: TRBV18
size: medium-sized
CDR3: CASSPPSQVGGYTF

J: TRBJ1-5
V: TRBV7-2
size: few
CDR3: CASSYIGLGDNQPQHF

J: TRBJ2-7
V: TRBV4-1
size: few
CDR3: CASSPRELYEQYF

J: TRBJ2-1
V: TRBV5-4
size: NA
CDR3: CASSPGGITINEQFF

J: TRBJ2-1
V: TRBV6-1
size: NA
CDR3: CASSWLSHNEQFF

J: TRBJ1-4
V: TRBV4-1
size: NA
CDR3: CASSQEGGRGLTNEKLFF

J: TRBJ2-3
V: TRBV18
size: medium-sized
CDR3: CASSPPSSRARDTDTQYF

J: TRBJ2-1
V: TRBV19
size: NA
CDR3: CASSLASLDNEQFF

J: TRBJ1-1
V: TRBV27
size: NA
CDR3: CASSPDRREAEAFF

J: TRBJ2-7
V: TRBV7-2
size: NA
CDR3: CASRDRGRGTYEQYF

J: TRBJ2-4
V: TRBV7-3
size: few
CDR3: CASSLQGGNIQYF

J: TRBJ2-3
V: TRBV7-2
size: NA
CDR3: CASSFTVSDTQYF

J: TRBJ2-5
V: TRBV7-9
size: NA
CDR3: CASSLQGNQETQYF

J: TRBJ2-2
V: TRBV10-3
size: NA
CDR3: CAIRATGELFF

J: TRBJ2-4
V: TRBV7-9
size: few
CDR3: CASSTRTEQNIQYF

J: TRBJ2-6
V: TRBV19
size: NA
CDR3: CASTLGQLLSGANVLTF

J: TRBJ2-2
V: TRBV9
size: few
CDR3: CASSFGQPNTGELFF

J: TRBJ1-2
V: TRBV4-1
size: NA
CDR3: CASSRGQADYGYTF

J: TRBJ1-1
V: TRBV6-5
size: NA
CDR3: CASSPQKTGKSEAFF

J: TRBJ1-2
V: TRBV7-3
size: NA
CDR3: CASSRTGTDNYGYTF

J: TRBJ2-7
V: TRBV10-3
size: NA
CDR3: CAISESGSYEQYF

J: TRBJ2-6
V: TRBV29-1
size: few
CDR3: CSVEEASFSGANVLTF

J: TRBJ1-4
V: TRBV5-1
size: NA
CDR3: CASSPGGSGNEKLFF

J: TRBJ1-2
V: TRBV14
size: NA
CDR3: CASTQSWQERLYGYTF

J: TRBJ2-3
V: TRBV5-1
size: few
CDR3: CASSLPNAGDTDTQYF

J: TRBJ2-5
V: TRBV5-1
size: NA
CDR3: CASSLGPSQETQYF

J: TRBJ2-7
V: TRBV5-1
size: once
CDR3: CASSLLGTGGYEQYF

J: TRBJ2-3
V: TRBV28
size: few
CDR3: CASSPLTPWGRATDTQYF

J: TRBJ2-2
V: TRBV9
size: NA
CDR3: CASSVTPGGGGELFF